The entry below gives a single T cell receptor (beta chain) sequence along with its context. Its antigen is currently unknown. The CDR3 spans 15 residues. With V trimmed by 4 bases and J by 2 bases, 6 bases remained unmatched. Per germline, CDR1 SGHRS and CDR2 YFSETQ. The source of the sample is a study of cytomegalovirus exposure and HLA in healthy donors. Study conclusions and caveats: While the bulk of TCR sequences proved rare, some public TCRs turned up in many donors.

13 Jbeta primers and 60 Vbeta primers were used for the PCR. Clones were read by immunoSEQ multiplex PCR, and TCRdb kept only the in-frame ones, dropping some. The sample totals approximately 30,000 clones. The J gene is TRBJ2-7, the V gene TRBV5-1, with 10 nucleotides matching TRBD2. The sample taken for sequencing was PBMCs. The clonotype was recovered from a woman aged 40 to 50 in good health and CMV-seropositive. The CDR3 bases are TGCGCCAGCAGCCCGTGGACTAGCGGCACCTACGAGCAGTACTTC. This translates into CASSPWTSGTYEQYF.